Following are 5 T cell receptor beta chains from one sample sequenced in a study of vaccination and CD4 T cells after COVID-19. Stated treatment: approximately 10-day PBMC culture with coronavirus spike peptide pools or control peptides (ViraFEST assay). Cultured CD4+ T cells had their DNA profiled by the Oncomine TCR Beta short-read assay. Using its own MiXCR run on the PCR reads, TCRdb lists one record per CDR3 protein. The profile shows some 17,000 distinct CDR3 sequences, approximately 50% of them singletons. The antigens these receptors bind are not known. The sequencing here drew on CD4+ T cells from blood, cultured in vitro, taken before SARS-CoV-2 vaccination. The receptors come from a human donor who received a COVID-19 vaccine.

This chain joins TRBV24-1 and TRBJ1-1; the D gene is possibly TRBD1 (6 bases). Germline V gene lookup returns CDR1 KGHDR and CDR2 SFDVKD. Between the trimmed V and J ends, which lost 7 bases and 4 bases, there was a span of 12 bases. The CDR3 sequence is 13 residues long. The CDR3 loop is CATRKGQSTEAFF. The CDR3 region has the DNA TGTGCCACCAGGAAAGGACAGTCCACTGAAGCTTTCTTT.

The rearrangement links TRBV2 to TRBJ1-6; D is undetermined. Trimming removed 8 bases at V and 0 bases at J, with 17 bases between. Looked up from germline, CDR1 is SNHLY and CDR2 is FYNNEI. CDR3 length equals 17 residues. The CDR3 loop reads CASERATWSSYNSPLHF. The CDR3 DNA reads as TGTGCCAGCGAGAGAGCGACATGGAGCTCCTATAATTCACCCCTCCACTTT.

The gene calls are TRBV6-5 and TRBJ2-7, with TRBD2 matching over 8 bases. The J segment lost 4 bases and the V segment lost 2 bases, leaving 7 bases of the junction unmatched. The CDR3 contains 15 residues. Germline-derived CDR1 and CDR2 are MNHEY and SVGAGI. CDR3 sequence: CASSYAGGRLYEQYF. In DNA form, the CDR3 reads TGTGCCAGCAGTTACGCGGGGGGCCGTTTGTACGAGCAGTACTTC.

The rearrangement links TRBV4-2 to TRBJ1-5; D not certain. Trimming removed 0 bases at V and 4 bases at J, with 10 bases between. CDR1 is LGHNA and CDR2 is YNFKEQ in the germline V gene. The CDR3 is made up of 15 amino acids. CDR3 DNA: TGTGCCAGCAGCCAAGAAGAGGGTCGGAATCAGCCCCAGCATTTT. Protein product: CASSQEEGRNQPQHF.

J is TRBJ1-3 and V is TRBV20-1, with D perhaps matching TRBD1 (6 bases). CDR3 length: 14 residues. V gave up 8 bases and J gave up 4 bases, with 18 bases separating them. CDR1 and CDR2 from the germline V gene are DFQATT and SNEGSKA (reference sequence). The CDR3 loop is CSPQQGREGNTIYF. The CDR3 region has the DNA TGCAGTCCTCAACAGGGCCGGGAAGGAAACACCATATATTTT.